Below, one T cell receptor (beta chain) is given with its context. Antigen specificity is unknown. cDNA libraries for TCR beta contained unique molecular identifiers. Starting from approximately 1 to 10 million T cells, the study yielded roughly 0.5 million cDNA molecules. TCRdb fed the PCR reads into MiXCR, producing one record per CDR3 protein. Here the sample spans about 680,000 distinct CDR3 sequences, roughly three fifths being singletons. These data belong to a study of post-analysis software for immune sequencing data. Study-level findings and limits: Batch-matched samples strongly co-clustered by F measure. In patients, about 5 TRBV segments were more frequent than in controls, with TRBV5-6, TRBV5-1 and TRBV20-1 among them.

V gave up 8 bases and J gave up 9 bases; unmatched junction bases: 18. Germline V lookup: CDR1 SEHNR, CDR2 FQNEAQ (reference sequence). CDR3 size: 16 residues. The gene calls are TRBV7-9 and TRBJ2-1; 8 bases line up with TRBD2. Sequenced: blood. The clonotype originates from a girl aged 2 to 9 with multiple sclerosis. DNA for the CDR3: TGTGCCAGCGGCCCCCTGGGGCTAGCGGGTTCGAGTGAGCAGTTCTTC. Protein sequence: CASGPLGLAGSSEQFF.